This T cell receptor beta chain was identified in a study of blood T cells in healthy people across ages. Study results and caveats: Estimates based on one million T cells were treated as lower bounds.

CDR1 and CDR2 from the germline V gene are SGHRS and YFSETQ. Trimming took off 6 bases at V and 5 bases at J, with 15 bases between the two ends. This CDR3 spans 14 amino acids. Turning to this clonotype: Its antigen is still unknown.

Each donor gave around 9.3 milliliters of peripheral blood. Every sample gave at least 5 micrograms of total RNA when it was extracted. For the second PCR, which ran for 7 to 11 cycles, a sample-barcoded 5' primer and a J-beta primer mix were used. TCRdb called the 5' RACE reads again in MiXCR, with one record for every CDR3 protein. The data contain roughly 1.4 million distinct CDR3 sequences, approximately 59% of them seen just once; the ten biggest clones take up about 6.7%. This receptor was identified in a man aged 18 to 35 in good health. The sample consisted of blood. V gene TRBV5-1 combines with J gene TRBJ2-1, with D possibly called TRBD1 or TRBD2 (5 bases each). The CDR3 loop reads CASMLGDGNNEQFF. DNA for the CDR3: TGCGCCAGCATGCTCGGGGACGGAAACAATGAGCAGTTCTTC. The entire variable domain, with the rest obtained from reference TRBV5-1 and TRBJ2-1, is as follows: KAGVTQTPRYLIKTRGQQVTLSCSPISGHRSVSWYQQTPGQGLQFLFEYFSETQRNKGNFPGRFSGRQFSNSRSEMNVSTLELGDSALYLCASMLGDGNNEQFFGPGTRLTVL.